A single sample is the source of the 25 T cell receptor beta chains below, sequenced in a study of T cell repertoires in ileal Crohn's disease. Method: immunoSEQ multiplex PCR; TCRdb's copy keeps in-frame clones and lacks some. The table has approximately 7,000 clones, 60% to 75% seen once. The specimen was ileal tissue. The receptors here all came from an adult with Crohn's disease.

On this clone itself: Other DNA sequences within the sample encode an identical CDR3. The chain links TRBV5-1 to TRBJ1-1; D gene uncertain. V lost 4 bases to trimming and J lost 4 bases, with 11 bases between them. Germline values: CDR1 SGHRS, CDR2 YFSETQ. The CDR3 length is 13 residues. The DNA for the CDR3 is TGCGCCAGCAGCCTCGATGGAGGCACTGAAGCTTTCTTT. Amino acid sequence: CASSLDGGTEAFF.

V gene TRBV20-1 combines with J gene TRBJ1-1, with unresolved D. Germline V CDR1 and CDR2: DFQATT, SNEGSKA (reference sequence). V gave up 2 bases and J gave up 8 bases, with 9 bases separating them. This CDR3 has 11 amino acids. The chain's CDR3 is CSARRGLEAFF. The CDR3 coding sequence is TGCAGTGCTAGACGGGGATTGGAAGCTTTCTTT.

This chain links TRBV28 with TRBJ2-4; TRBD1 might be the D (6 bases). V was pared by 6 bases and J by 0 bases, with 12 bases between. The CDR3 covers 15 residues. Germline CDR1 and CDR2: MDHEN and SYDVKM. In DNA, the CDR3 is TGTGCCAGCAGCTCGGGACAAGTAGCCAAAAACATTCAGTACTTC. It is translated as CASSSGQVAKNIQYF.

This chain connects TRBV9 to TRBJ2-7, with 8 nucleotides matching TRBD2. V was pared by 0 bases and J by 5 bases, with 10 bases of the junction left unmatched. CDR3 length: 16 amino acids. Germline V CDR1 and CDR2: SGDLS, YYNGEE. CDR3 in amino acids: CASSVDDTGGADEQYF. In DNA, the CDR3 is TGTGCCAGCAGCGTAGATGACACCGGGGGGGCAGACGAGCAGTACTTC.

The V and J genes are TRBV28 and TRBJ2-1; D may be TRBD1 (6 bases). The germline V gene has CDR1 MDHEN and CDR2 SYDVKM. V was shortened by 7 bases and J by 5 bases, with 18 bases between the two germline ends. The CDR3 runs to 15 residues. The DNA for the CDR3 is TGTGCCAGCATTTCAATCGGGACAAGAGACAATGAGCAGTTCTTC. Its protein is CASISIGTRDNEQFF.

The J gene is TRBJ2-3, the V gene TRBV9; D possibly corresponds to TRBD1 (6 bases). The CDR3 is 14 residues long. Deletions cut 4 bases from V and 6 bases from J, with 15 bases between. Germline CDR1 and CDR2: SGDLS and YYNGEE. This chain's CDR3 is CASSPRQGRDTQYF. The DNA of the CDR3 is TGTGCCAGCAGCCCGCGCCAGGGGCGGGATACGCAGTATTTT.

V usage is TRBV4-3 and J usage is TRBJ2-7; the D gene is possibly TRBD2 (5 bases). Per germline, CDR1 LGHNA and CDR2 YSLEER. The ends were cut back, 1 base at V and 0 bases at J, with 13 bases in the middle. CDR3 length: 16 amino acids. Here the CDR3 DNA reads TGCGCCAGCAGCCAAGGGAGCGGTTCACTCTCCTACGAGCAGTACTTC. This gives the protein CASSQGSGSLSYEQYF.

The chain uses TRBV6-1 and TRBJ2-5, with 7 bases aligning to TRBD2. CDR3 length equals 14 residues. V lost 4 bases and J lost 5; bases outside the gene matches: 7. CDR1 and CDR2 (germline): MNHNS, SASEGT. The CDR3 is CASSGVQGGETQYF. DNA of the CDR3: TGTGCCAGCAGTGGGGTCCAGGGAGGGGAGACCCAGTACTTC.

This sequence joins TRBV6-4 and TRBJ2-1; the match to TRBD2 covers 8 bases. The CDR3 totals 15 residues. CDR1 and CDR2 (germline): MRHNA, SNTAGT. V trimming: 5 bases; J trimming: 1 base; junction bases outside the gene matches: 4. The CDR3 loop is CASSSAGGSYNEQFF. In DNA, the CDR3 is TGTGCCAGCAGTTCCGCGGGGGGTTCCTACAATGAGCAGTTCTTC.

The J gene is TRBJ1-2, the V gene TRBV6-6; 7 positions agree with TRBD1. This CDR3 contains 16 residues. CDR1 and CDR2 (germline): MNHNY, SVGAGI (reference sequence). V shed 2 bases, J shed 4 bases, and the junction held 10 bases outside the gene matches. CDR3 sequence: CASSYRPQGLGYGYTF. The CDR3 nucleotides read TGTGCCAGCAGTTACCGTCCACAGGGGTTGGGCTATGGCTACACCTTC.

This chain uses TRBV9 with TRBJ1-1; D is possibly TRBD1 (5 bases). The CDR3 sequence is 14 residues long. From germline, CDR1 is SGDLS and CDR2 YYNGEE. Trimming took off 2 bases at V and 4 bases at J, with 12 bases between the two ends. The CDR3 is CASSVGGKPTEAFF. CDR3 sequence (DNA): TGTGCCAGCAGCGTGGGGGGGAAGCCCACTGAAGCTTTCTTT.

V and J are TRBV19 and TRBJ1-5; 10 positions agree with TRBD1. The V gene's germline CDR1 is LNHDA and CDR2 SQIVND (reference sequence). V lost 4 bases, J lost 3 bases, and 3 bases stayed unmatched. CDR3 length: 15 residues. This CDR3 reads CASSRTGGNNQPQHF. CDR3 DNA sequence: TGTGCCAGTAGTAGGACAGGGGGAAACAATCAGCCCCAGCATTTT.

V usage is TRBV4-1 and J usage is TRBJ1-6; D perhaps matches TRBD1 (5 bases). V was cut by 0 bases and J by 5 bases, with 8 bases left in between. CDR3 length equals 15 residues. CDR1 is MGHRA and CDR2 is YSYEKL in the germline V gene. The DNA for the CDR3 is TGCGCCAGCAGCCAAGATATACAGGATAATTCACCCCTCCACTTT. It yields the protein CASSQDIQDNSPLHF.

The J gene is TRBJ2-1, the V gene TRBV27; a possible D gene is TRBD2 (7 bases). This CDR3 contains 16 residues. CDR1 MNHEY and CDR2 SMNVEV come from the germline V gene (reference sequence). Trimming shortened V by 4 bases and J by 7 bases, and 20 bases separated the two germline ends. The CDR3 is CASSSNLAGARNEQFF. CDR3 nucleotide sequence: TGTGCCAGCAGTTCCAACCTGGCGGGGGCTCGGAATGAGCAGTTCTTC.

Here the CDR3 DNA reads TGTGCCAGCAGGACACTAGCGTTTTCCTACAATGAGCAGTTCTTC. This encodes CASRTLAFSYNEQFF. The chain links TRBV27 to TRBJ2-1, with 7 bases aligning to TRBD2. Germline values: CDR1 MNHEY, CDR2 SMNVEV (reference sequence). CDR3 size: 15 residues. Trimming cost V 6 bases and J 1 base; bases outside gene matches: 6.

The chain links TRBV28 to TRBJ1-3, with 7 bases fitting TRBD1. The CDR3 consists of 15 residues. V lost 4 bases to trimming and J lost 0 bases; unmatched junction nucleotides: 3. Germline V gene sequence: CDR1 MDHEN, CDR2 SYDVKM. The CDR3 spells CASSSAGGSGNTIYF. In DNA, the CDR3 is TGTGCCAGCAGTTCCGCAGGGGGCTCTGGAAACACCATATATTTT.

Remarks on this clone: A single base is all that separates this from a far larger clone, so a read error is likely. CDR3 loop: CASSQEGAASGIFTDTQYF. The CDR3 bases are TGCGCCAGCAGCCAAGAGGGGGCGGCTAGCGGGATTTTCACAGATACGCAGTATTTT. This chain uses TRBV4-1 with TRBJ2-3; 9 nucleotides match TRBD2. This CDR3 has 19 amino acids. Losses at the gene ends were 0 bases for V and 2 bases for J; bases not matched to a gene: 12. Germline CDR1 reads MGHRA; CDR2 reads YSYEKL.

V usage is TRBV19 and J usage is TRBJ2-7; the match to TRBD1 covers 9 bases. The CDR3 has 13 residues. The V gene's germline CDR1 is LNHDA and CDR2 SQIVND (reference sequence). The V gene end was trimmed by 9 bases and the J gene end by 6 bases; junction bases not matched to a gene: 9. CDR3 sequence (DNA): TGTGCCAGCACCGGGACAGGGTATGGCGAGCAGTACTTC. Translation gives CASTGTGYGEQYF.

The CDR3 loop is CASSSRPGRNEKLFF. CDR3 nucleotide sequence: TGCGCCAGCAGCAGTCGGCCAGGGCGGAATGAAAAACTGTTTTTT. The V and J genes are TRBV5-1 and TRBJ1-4; D is perhaps TRBD1 (5 bases). This CDR3 has 15 amino acids. Germline CDR1 SGHRS, CDR2 YFSETQ. The V end lost 4 bases, the J end lost 5 bases, and 15 bases lay between the germline ends.

The chain uses TRBV4-2 and TRBJ1-2, with D unclear. Trimming removed 3 bases at V and 4 bases at J, with 15 bases between. CDR1 and CDR2 (germline): LGHNA, YNFKEQ. The CDR3 consists of 15 residues. The CDR3 DNA reads TGTGCCAGCAGCCACCCTTGGTCAGGAAGCTATGGCTACACCTTC. Translated: CASSHPWSGSYGYTF.

This clone has only a few counts. The V gene is TRBV28, the J gene TRBJ1-6; possibly TRBD1 for D (6 bases). The CDR3 consists of 15 residues. Looked up from germline, CDR1 is MDHEN and CDR2 is SYDVKM. V was cut by 3 bases and J by 10 bases, with 16 bases left in between. The CDR3 is CASSFSRGGGSPLHF. The DNA of the CDR3 is TGTGCCAGCAGTTTCTCAAGGGGGGGTGGATCACCCCTCCACTTT.

The CDR3 DNA reads as TGCAGCGTTGGAGGAAGTTTACCCTCTGGAAACACCATATATTTT. Translated: CSVGGSLPSGNTIYF. The rearrangement uses TRBV29-1 and TRBJ1-3; D unclear. V was cut by 4 bases and J by 0 bases, with 13 bases left in between. Germline V gene data show CDR1 as SQVTM and CDR2 as ANQGSEA. The CDR3 totals 15 residues.

Note on this clone: The same CDR3 is also encoded by other DNA sequences in this sample. This chain connects TRBV5-1 to TRBJ1-1; no clear D gene. This CDR3 is 13 amino acids long. With 0 bases removed from V and 4 bases from J, the gap between germline ends came to 7 bases. The V gene's germline CDR1 is SGHRS and CDR2 YFSETQ. The CDR3 DNA sequence: TGCGCCAGCAGCTTGGATGGAGGCACTGAAGCTTTCTTT. Its protein is CASSLDGGTEAFF.

The gene calls are TRBV5-6 and TRBJ1-2; D perhaps matches TRBD1 (5 bases). V was trimmed by 4 bases and J by 4 bases, leaving 17 bases between them. CDR3 length equals 15 residues. Germline loops: CDR1 SGHDT, CDR2 YYEEEE. DNA for the CDR3: TGTGCCAGCAGCCCCCCCACAGGCCCCTCCTATGGCTACACCTTC. Its translation: CASSPPTGPSYGYTF.

This rearrangement joins TRBV4-1 to TRBJ2-1; 13 bases match TRBD2. Germline V lookup: CDR1 MGHRA, CDR2 YSYEKL. Unmatched junction bases numbered 6, after V lost 3 bases and J lost 7 bases. The CDR3 contains 16 residues. CDR3 amino acids: CASSHTSGGAVNEQFF. The CDR3 DNA is TGCGCCAGCAGCCACACTAGCGGGGGGGCGGTAAATGAGCAGTTCTTC.